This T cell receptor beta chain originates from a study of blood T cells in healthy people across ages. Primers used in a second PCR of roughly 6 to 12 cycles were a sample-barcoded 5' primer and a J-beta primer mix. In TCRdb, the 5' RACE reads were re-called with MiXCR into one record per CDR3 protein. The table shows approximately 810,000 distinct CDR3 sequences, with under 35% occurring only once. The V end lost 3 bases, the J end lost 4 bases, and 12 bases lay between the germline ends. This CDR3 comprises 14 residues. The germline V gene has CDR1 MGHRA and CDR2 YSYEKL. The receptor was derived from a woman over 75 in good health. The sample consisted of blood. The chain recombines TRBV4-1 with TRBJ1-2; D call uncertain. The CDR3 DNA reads TGCGCCAGCAGCCACGAATGGAGTCCCTATGGCTACACCTTC. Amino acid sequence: CASSHEWSPYGYTF.